This T cell receptor (beta chain) stems from a study of T cell responses to AZD1222 COVID-19 vaccine (dated by TCRdb to the early 2020s). Describing the broader study: TCR sequencing covered 233 trial participants: some 210 given two doses of AZD1222 and around 26 given two doses of MenACWY control vaccine. Trial participants were enrolled into age subgroups of 18-55, 56-69 and 70-plus years, which contained around 150, 29 and 61 TCR-sequenced participants, respectively.

Interpreted using the paper, the time point label stands for: about 28 days (+/-7) after the second vaccine dose. AZD1222 recipients whose second dose came at about 4 weeks and those whose second dose came at about 12 weeks were combined into one group, since spike-specific TCR depth and breadth did not differ between the two schedules. The vaccinee samples were drawn from two UK trials, COV001 and COV002, one of which was a single-blind randomized controlled phase 2/3 trial testing AZD1222 (ChAdOx1 nCoV-19) in healthy adults. For TCRbeta chain sequencing, PBMC samples from trial participants were taken at day 0 and at day 28 after the second dose. According to the germline V gene, CDR1 reads SGHTA and CDR2 reads FQGNSA. V is pared back by 3 bases and J by 2 bases, with 16 bases lying between the germline termini. Its CDR3 holds 16 amino acids, cysteine through phenylalanine. Only CDR3 DNA is held: 48 bases, read in frame from base 1.

The CDR3 regions of human TCRbeta chains were analyzed by immunosequencing. The study's own analysis went as follows. TCRs in the repertoires were compared against a reference library of SARS-CoV-2-specific TCRs that had been generated with the MIRA antigen-specificity platform. Breadth was defined as the fraction of unique TCRs that were SARS-CoV-2-associated. Depth was defined as the fraction of total T cells that were SARS-CoV-2-associated. Each spike-specific TCR was assigned to its reactive spike region and to a CD4 or CD8 class using the MIRA data. Log10-transformed breadth and depth values were compared by one-way ANOVA with Sidak's multiple comparisons tests. In its TCRdb copy, this immuneACCESS table keeps in-frame sequences only and misses some clones. Where compared with another copy, unresolved V genes explain less than half of these, and the others have no known cause. Clonal size and the V and J genes are those of that table, whereas D and trimming came from the DNA. The table for this sample lists about 170,000 clones; around nine tenths of them were counted only once. The top ten hold 0.85% to 1.2% of the sample.

Comments on this clone: The clone's antigen remains unknown. There are no base qualities to consult, and no much larger clone falls within one base.

The study at large found these results: In the small 56-69-year group, the increase in depth fell short of significance, most likely because of low power. Only six AZD1222 recipients were SARS-CoV-2 seropositive at baseline, limiting conclusions about previously exposed vaccinees. A significant rise in spike-specific TCR breadth and depth was observed after two AZD1222 doses relative to day 0 and relative to MenACWY recipients. Because no samples from the day 14 peak response were available, repertoires could be characterized only after the peak T cell response. Reportedly, almost half of the unique spike-specific TCRs recognized epitopes lying outside the regions that are mutated in the B.1.351 and B.1.1.7 variants. Vaccine-associated CD4 TCRs spanned the whole spike protein, with dominant responses in regions 160-218 and 743-854. Participants were mostly white British, with more females than males. The authors suggested clonal diversity may have been underestimated.

The TCR was taken from an adult who received the AZD1222 COVID-19 vaccine. The starting material was peripheral blood, obtained 28 days after the second AZD1222 dose. The V and J genes are TRBV7-2 and TRBJ1-2; the D segment cannot be called with confidence. Here the CDR3 is given as CASSFFMWAPNYGYTF. In nucleotides, the sequence is TGTGCCAGCAGCTTTTTCATGTGGGCGCCCAACTATGGCTACACCTTC.